Listed below are T cell receptor beta chains from one sample, sequenced in a study of blood T cell repertoires in COVID-19. Generated by immunoSEQ multiplex PCR, the TCRdb table keeps only in-frame clones and is missing some. This sample carries 110,000 to 150,000 clones, approximately 80% of them seen once, and the ten largest clones take around 5.5%. Input material: PBMCs or T cells enriched from blood (not recorded which). These receptors came from a woman in her 50s who had recovered from COVID-19. CDR3s include the opening cysteine and the closing phenylalanine or tryptophan. A D gene is named only where the DNA matches it firmly. A clone size is listed for some rows: how often the clone was seen (once, few, many), or a class if it is expanded.

d_call: TRBD1; v_call: TRBV28; clone_size: NA; j_call: TRBJ1-3; cdr3_aa: CASSRNRGWGNTIYF
d_call: NA; v_call: TRBV4-1; clone_size: NA; j_call: TRBJ1-1; cdr3_aa: CASALDGRMNTEAFF
d_call: TRBD1; v_call: TRBV27; clone_size: NA; j_call: TRBJ2-7; cdr3_aa: CASSSAGTVQPYEQYF
d_call: NA; v_call: TRBV28; clone_size: NA; j_call: TRBJ1-6; cdr3_aa: CASTSVESPLHF
d_call: NA; v_call: TRBV4-2; clone_size: NA; j_call: TRBJ2-3; cdr3_aa: CASSQEASRTDTQYF
d_call: NA; v_call: TRBV4-1; clone_size: NA; j_call: TRBJ2-1; cdr3_aa: CASSQDRTDNEQFF
d_call: NA; v_call: TRBV7-2; clone_size: NA; j_call: TRBJ1-4; cdr3_aa: CASSKRQFEKLFF
d_call: NA; v_call: TRBV28; clone_size: NA; j_call: TRBJ1-3; cdr3_aa: CASSFAEERLGNTIYF
d_call: TRBD1; v_call: TRBV25-1; clone_size: NA; j_call: TRBJ1-1; cdr3_aa: CASSDLDRGNPEAFF
d_call: NA; v_call: TRBV30; clone_size: once; j_call: TRBJ1-2; cdr3_aa: CAWSAGITHYGYTF
d_call: NA; v_call: TRBV5-8; clone_size: NA; j_call: TRBJ1-2; cdr3_aa: CASSLDSLRGYTF
d_call: NA; v_call: TRBV4-1; clone_size: many; j_call: TRBJ1-5; cdr3_aa: CASSQGVTASNQPQHF
d_call: NA; v_call: TRBV7-9; clone_size: NA; j_call: TRBJ2-4; cdr3_aa: CASSSSAAMTIQYF
d_call: NA; v_call: TRBV19; clone_size: once; j_call: TRBJ1-2; cdr3_aa: CASSTTGTADGYTF
d_call: NA; v_call: TRBV28; clone_size: NA; j_call: TRBJ2-5; cdr3_aa: CASRDWEGETQYF
d_call: NA; v_call: TRBV5-1; clone_size: few; j_call: TRBJ1-1; cdr3_aa: CASSLAPGKAEAFF
d_call: NA; v_call: TRBV28; clone_size: NA; j_call: TRBJ2-5; cdr3_aa: CATTIGRGETQYF
d_call: NA; v_call: TRBV11-1; clone_size: NA; j_call: TRBJ1-4; cdr3_aa: CASSLGVADEKLFF
d_call: NA; v_call: TRBV5-1; clone_size: NA; j_call: TRBJ2-5; cdr3_aa: CASSLIGGLQETQYF
d_call: TRBD1; v_call: TRBV20-1; clone_size: NA; j_call: TRBJ1-4; cdr3_aa: CSASPDRVYEKLFF
d_call: NA; v_call: TRBV5-1; clone_size: once; j_call: TRBJ1-3; cdr3_aa: CASSFTGGVSGNTIYF
d_call: NA; v_call: TRBV20-1; clone_size: NA; j_call: TRBJ1-4; cdr3_aa: CSASKRNGAGEKLFF
d_call: NA; v_call: TRBV28; clone_size: NA; j_call: TRBJ1-3; cdr3_aa: CASSLPDRSRHF
d_call: TRBD1; v_call: TRBV6-1; clone_size: NA; j_call: TRBJ1-2; cdr3_aa: CASSETGTGKYGYTF
d_call: NA; v_call: TRBV30; clone_size: NA; j_call: TRBJ1-3; cdr3_aa: CAWALAPGNTIYF
d_call: TRBD1; v_call: TRBV2; clone_size: once; j_call: TRBJ2-5; cdr3_aa: CASRLDRRIQETQYF
d_call: NA; v_call: TRBV6-5; clone_size: few; j_call: TRBJ2-5; cdr3_aa: CASQSADQETQYF
d_call: NA; v_call: TRBV15; clone_size: NA; j_call: TRBJ2-2; cdr3_aa: CATSRGGGELFF
d_call: NA; v_call: TRBV7-9; clone_size: few; j_call: TRBJ1-2; cdr3_aa: CASSPRSDGHTF
d_call: NA; v_call: TRBV7-2; clone_size: once; j_call: TRBJ1-1; cdr3_aa: CASSSDVGRDTEAFF
d_call: NA; v_call: TRBV5-5; clone_size: NA; j_call: TRBJ1-2; cdr3_aa: CASSLAGIYGYTF
d_call: TRBD1; v_call: TRBV28; clone_size: NA; j_call: TRBJ1-1; cdr3_aa: CASLSKVAGGTEAFF
d_call: NA; v_call: TRBV4-1; clone_size: NA; j_call: TRBJ1-2; cdr3_aa: CASSQVVRGLGGYTF
d_call: TRBD2; v_call: TRBV6-5; clone_size: NA; j_call: TRBJ2-1; cdr3_aa: CASSHRDYDDNEQFF
d_call: NA; v_call: TRBV5-1; clone_size: NA; j_call: TRBJ2-7; cdr3_aa: CASSSPTDSYEQYF
d_call: NA; v_call: TRBV3-1/TRBV3-2; clone_size: NA; j_call: TRBJ2-5; cdr3_aa: CASSQVSAGKETQYF
d_call: TRBD2; v_call: TRBV7-3; clone_size: NA; j_call: TRBJ2-3; cdr3_aa: CASSPGPGLGEDTQYF
d_call: NA; v_call: TRBV27; clone_size: NA; j_call: TRBJ2-3; cdr3_aa: CASSLKGGPTDTQYF
d_call: TRBD1; v_call: TRBV19; clone_size: NA; j_call: TRBJ2-3; cdr3_aa: CASSDRDHTRYF
d_call: NA; v_call: TRBV19; clone_size: NA; j_call: TRBJ1-1; cdr3_aa: CASSIRGATEAFF
d_call: NA; v_call: TRBV24-1; clone_size: NA; j_call: TRBJ2-1; cdr3_aa: CATSDFWRGNEQFF
d_call: TRBD2; v_call: TRBV27; clone_size: NA; j_call: TRBJ2-1; cdr3_aa: CASSRTSAFYNEQFF